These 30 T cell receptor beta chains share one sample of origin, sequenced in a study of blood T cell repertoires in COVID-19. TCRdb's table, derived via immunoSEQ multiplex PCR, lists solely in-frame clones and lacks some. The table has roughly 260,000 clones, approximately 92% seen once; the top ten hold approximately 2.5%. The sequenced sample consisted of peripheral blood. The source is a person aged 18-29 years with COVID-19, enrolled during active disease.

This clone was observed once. DNA of the CDR3: TGTGCCAGTAGTATTCGGACAGCGCCTAATGAAAAACTGTTTTTT. Translation gives CASSIRTAPNEKLFF. This chain joins TRBV19 and TRBJ1-4; possible D gene TRBD1, 6 bases. Trimming stripped 3 bases from V and 3 bases from J, with 11 bases between. Germline loops: CDR1 LNHDA, CDR2 SQIVND (reference sequence). The CDR3 spans 15 residues.

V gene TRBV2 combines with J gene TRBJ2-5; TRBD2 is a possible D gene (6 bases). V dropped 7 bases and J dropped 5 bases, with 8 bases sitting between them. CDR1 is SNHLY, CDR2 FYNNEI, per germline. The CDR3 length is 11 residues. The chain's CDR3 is CASKEGETQYF. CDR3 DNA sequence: TGTGCCAGCAAGGAGGGGGAGACCCAGTACTTC.

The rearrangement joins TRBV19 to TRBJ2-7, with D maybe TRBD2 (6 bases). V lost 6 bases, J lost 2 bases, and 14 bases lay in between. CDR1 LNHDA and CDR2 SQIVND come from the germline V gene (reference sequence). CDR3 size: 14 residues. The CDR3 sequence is CASSSRLGPYEQYF. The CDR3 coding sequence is TGTGCCAGTAGCTCCCGACTAGGACCCTACGAGCAGTACTTC.

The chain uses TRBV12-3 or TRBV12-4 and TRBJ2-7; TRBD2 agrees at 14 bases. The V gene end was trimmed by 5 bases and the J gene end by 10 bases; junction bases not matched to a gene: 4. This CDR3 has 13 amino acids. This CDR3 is CASSPGLAGVQYF. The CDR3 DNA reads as TGTGCCAGCAGTCCGGGACTAGCGGGAGTTCAGTACTTC.

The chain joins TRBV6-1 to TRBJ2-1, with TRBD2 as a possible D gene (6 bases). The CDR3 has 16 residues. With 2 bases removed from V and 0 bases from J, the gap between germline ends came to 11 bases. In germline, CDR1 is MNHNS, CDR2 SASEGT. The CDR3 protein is CASSEWAGSSYNEQFF. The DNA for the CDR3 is TGTGCCAGCAGTGAATGGGCGGGGAGCTCCTACAATGAGCAGTTCTTC.

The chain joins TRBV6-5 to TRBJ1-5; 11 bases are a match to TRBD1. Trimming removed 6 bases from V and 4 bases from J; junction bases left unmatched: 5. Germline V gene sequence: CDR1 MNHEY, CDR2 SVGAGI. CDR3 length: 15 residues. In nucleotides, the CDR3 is TGTGCCAGCAGCCCCGGGACAGGGGGGAATCAGCCCCAGCATTTT. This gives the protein CASSPGTGGNQPQHF.

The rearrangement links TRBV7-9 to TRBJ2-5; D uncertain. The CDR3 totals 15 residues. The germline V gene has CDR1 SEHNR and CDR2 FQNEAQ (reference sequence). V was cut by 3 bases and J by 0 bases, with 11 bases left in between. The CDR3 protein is CASSFPVQYQETQYF. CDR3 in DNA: TGTGCCAGCAGCTTCCCCGTCCAGTACCAAGAGACCCAGTACTTC.

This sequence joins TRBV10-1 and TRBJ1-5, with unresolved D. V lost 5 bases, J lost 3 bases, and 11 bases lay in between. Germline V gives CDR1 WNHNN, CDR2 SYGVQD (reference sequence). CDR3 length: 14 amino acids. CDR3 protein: CASSLVKPNQPQHF. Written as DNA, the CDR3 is TGCGCCAGCAGTTTAGTAAAGCCCAATCAGCCCCAGCATTTT.

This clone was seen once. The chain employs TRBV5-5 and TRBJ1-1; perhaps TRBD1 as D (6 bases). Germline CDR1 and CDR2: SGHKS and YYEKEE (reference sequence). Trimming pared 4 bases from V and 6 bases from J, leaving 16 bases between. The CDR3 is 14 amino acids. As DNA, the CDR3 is TGTGCCAGCAGCGTCGATACAGGGAGAGCTGAAGCTTTCTTT. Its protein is CASSVDTGRAEAFF.

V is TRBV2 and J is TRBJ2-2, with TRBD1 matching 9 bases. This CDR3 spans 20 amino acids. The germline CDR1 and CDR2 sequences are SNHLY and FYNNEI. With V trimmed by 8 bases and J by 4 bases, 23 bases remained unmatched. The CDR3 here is CASAGIPFPGQGYGTGELFF. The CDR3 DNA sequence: TGTGCCAGCGCTGGTATACCTTTCCCGGGACAGGGATACGGCACCGGGGAGCTGTTTTTT.

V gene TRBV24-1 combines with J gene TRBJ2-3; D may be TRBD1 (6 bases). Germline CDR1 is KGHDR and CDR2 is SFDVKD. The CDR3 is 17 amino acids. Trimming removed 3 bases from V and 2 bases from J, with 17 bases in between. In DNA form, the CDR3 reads TGTGCCACCAGTGATACGGGACACTTCAATTACACAGATACGCAGTATTTT. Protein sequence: CATSDTGHFNYTDTQYF.

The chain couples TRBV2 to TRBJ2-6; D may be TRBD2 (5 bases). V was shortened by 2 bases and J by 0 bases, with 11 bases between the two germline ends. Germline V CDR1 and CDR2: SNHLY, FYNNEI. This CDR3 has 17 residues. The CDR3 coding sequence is TGTGCCAGCAGTGAATTCGGGGTTACCTCTGGGGCCAACGTCCTGACTTTC. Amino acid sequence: CASSEFGVTSGANVLTF. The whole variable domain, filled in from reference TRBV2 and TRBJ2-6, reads EPEVTQTPSHQVTQMGQEVILRCVPISNHLYFYWYRQILGQKVEFLVSFYNNEISEKSEIFDDQFSVERPDGSNFTLKIRSTKLEDSAMYFCASSEFGVTSGANVLTFGAGSRLTVL.

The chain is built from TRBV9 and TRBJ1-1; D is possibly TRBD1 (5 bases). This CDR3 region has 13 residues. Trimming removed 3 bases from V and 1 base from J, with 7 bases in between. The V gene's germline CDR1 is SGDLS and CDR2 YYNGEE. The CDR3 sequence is CASSAGQNTEAFF. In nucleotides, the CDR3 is TGTGCCAGCAGCGCCGGACAGAACACTGAAGCTTTCTTT. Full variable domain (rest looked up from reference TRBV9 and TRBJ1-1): DSGVTQTPKHLITATGQRVTLRCSPRSGDLSVYWYQQSLDQGLQFLIQYYNGEERAKGNILERFSAQQFPDLHSELNLSSLELGDSALYFCASSAGQNTEAFFGQGTRLTVV.

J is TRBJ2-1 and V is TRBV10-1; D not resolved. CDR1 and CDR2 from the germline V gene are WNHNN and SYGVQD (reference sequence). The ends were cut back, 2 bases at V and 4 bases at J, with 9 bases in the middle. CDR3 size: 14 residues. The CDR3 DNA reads TGCGCCAGCAGTGAGCTAGAACGGTACAATGAGCAGTTCTTC. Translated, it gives CASSELERYNEQFF.

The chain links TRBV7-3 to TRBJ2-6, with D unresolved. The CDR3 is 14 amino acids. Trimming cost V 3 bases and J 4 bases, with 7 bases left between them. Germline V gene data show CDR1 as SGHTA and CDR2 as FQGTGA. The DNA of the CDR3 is TGTGCCAGCAGCTTGATGGCAGGGGCCAACGTCCTGACTTTC. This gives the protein CASSLMAGANVLTF.

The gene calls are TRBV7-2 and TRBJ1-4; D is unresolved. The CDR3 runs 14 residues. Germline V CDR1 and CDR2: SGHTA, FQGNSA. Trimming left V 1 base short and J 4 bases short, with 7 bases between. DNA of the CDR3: TGTGCCAGCAGCTTAGAACAGTATAATGAAAAACTGTTTTTT. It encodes CASSLEQYNEKLFF.

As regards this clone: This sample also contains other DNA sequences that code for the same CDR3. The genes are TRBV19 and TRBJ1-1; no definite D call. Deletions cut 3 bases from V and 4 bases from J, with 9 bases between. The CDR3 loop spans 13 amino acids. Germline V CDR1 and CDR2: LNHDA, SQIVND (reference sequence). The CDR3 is CASSIGGGTEAFF. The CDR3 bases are TGTGCCAGTAGTATCGGAGGCGGCACTGAAGCTTTCTTT.

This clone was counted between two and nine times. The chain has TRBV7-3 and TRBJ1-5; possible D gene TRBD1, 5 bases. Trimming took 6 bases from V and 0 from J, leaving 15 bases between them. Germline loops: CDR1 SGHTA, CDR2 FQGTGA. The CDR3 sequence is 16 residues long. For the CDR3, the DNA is TGTGCCAGCAGTCAACGACAGTACCATAGCAATCAGCCCCAGCATTTT. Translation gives CASSQRQYHSNQPQHF.

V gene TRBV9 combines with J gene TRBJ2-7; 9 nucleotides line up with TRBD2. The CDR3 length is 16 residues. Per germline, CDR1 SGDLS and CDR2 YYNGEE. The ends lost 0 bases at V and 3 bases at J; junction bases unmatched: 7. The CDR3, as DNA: TGTGCCAGCAGCGTAGATAATCTAGCGGGATACTACGAGCAGTACTTC. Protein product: CASSVDNLAGYYEQYF.

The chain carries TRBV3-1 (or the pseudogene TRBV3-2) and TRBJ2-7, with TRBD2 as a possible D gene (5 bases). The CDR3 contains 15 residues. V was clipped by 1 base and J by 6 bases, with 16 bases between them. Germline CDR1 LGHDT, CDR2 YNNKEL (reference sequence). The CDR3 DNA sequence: TGTGCCAGCAGCCAAGTTCTAGGGAGTGGCTCCGAGCAGTACTTC. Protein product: CASSQVLGSGSEQYF.

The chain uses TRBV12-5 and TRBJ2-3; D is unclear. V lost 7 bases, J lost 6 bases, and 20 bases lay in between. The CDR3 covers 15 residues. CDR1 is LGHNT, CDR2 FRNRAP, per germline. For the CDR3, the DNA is TGTGCTAGTGCCTCTACAGCAGTGTTGGCGGATACGCAGTATTTT. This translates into CASASTAVLADTQYF.

The CDR3 sequence is CASSPTQQGARDTEAFF. DNA for the CDR3: TGTGCCAGCAGTCCTACCCAACAGGGGGCGCGGGACACTGAAGCTTTCTTT. V is TRBV6-6 and J is TRBJ1-1; TRBD1 aligns across 9 bases. CDR1 is MNHNY, CDR2 SVGAGI, per germline (reference sequence). The CDR3 spans 17 residues. J gave up 3 bases and V 5 bases, and 13 bases lay outside the gene matches.

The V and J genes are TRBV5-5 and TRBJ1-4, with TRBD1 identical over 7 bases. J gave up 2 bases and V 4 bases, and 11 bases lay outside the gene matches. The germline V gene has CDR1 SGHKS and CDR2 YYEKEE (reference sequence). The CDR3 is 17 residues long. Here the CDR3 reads CASSLRTGGVTNEKLFF. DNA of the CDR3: TGTGCCAGCAGCCTCCGGACAGGAGGTGTGACTAATGAAAAACTGTTTTTT.

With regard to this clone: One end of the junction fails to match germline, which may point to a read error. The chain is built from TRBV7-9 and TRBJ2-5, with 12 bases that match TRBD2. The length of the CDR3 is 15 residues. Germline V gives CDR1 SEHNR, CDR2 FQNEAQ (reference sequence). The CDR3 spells CASSLAGGSQETQYF. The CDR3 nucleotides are TGTGCCAGCAGCCTAGCGGGGGGGAGCCAAGAGACCCAGTACTTC.

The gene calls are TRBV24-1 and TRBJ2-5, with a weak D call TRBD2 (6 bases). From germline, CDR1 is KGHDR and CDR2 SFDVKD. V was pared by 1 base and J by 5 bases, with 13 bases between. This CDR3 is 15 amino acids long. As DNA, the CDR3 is TGTGCCACCAGTGATTTTAGGCAGGGAGGTGAGACCCAGTACTTC. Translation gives CATSDFRQGGETQYF.

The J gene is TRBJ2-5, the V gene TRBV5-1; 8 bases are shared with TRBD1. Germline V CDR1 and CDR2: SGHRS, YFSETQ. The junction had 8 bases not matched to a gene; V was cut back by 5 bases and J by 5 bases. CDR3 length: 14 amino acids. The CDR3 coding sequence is TGCGCCAGCAGTGCAGGGGGCTTGGCGGAGACCCAGTACTTC. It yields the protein CASSAGGLAETQYF.

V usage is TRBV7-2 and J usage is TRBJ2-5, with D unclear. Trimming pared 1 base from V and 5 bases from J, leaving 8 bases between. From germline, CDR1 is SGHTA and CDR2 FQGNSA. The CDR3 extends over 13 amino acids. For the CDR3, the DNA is TGTGCCAGCAGCTTAGAGAGTATTGAGACCCAGTACTTC. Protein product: CASSLESIETQYF.

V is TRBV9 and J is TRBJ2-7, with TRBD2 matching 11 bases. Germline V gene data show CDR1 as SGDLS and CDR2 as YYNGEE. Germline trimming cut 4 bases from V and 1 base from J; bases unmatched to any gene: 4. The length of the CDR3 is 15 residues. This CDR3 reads CASSLGTSGSYEQYF. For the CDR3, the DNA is TGTGCCAGCAGCTTAGGGACTAGCGGTTCCTACGAGCAGTACTTC. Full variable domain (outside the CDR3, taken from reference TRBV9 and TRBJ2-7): DSGVTQTPKHLITATGQRVTLRCSPRSGDLSVYWYQQSLDQGLQFLIQYYNGEERAKGNILERFSAQQFPDLHSELNLSSLELGDSALYFCASSLGTSGSYEQYFGPGTRLTVT.

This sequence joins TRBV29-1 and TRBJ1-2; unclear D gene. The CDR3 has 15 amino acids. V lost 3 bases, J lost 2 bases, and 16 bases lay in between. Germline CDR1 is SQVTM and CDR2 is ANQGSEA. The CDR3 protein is CSVDLRLSGNYGYTF. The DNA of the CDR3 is TGCAGCGTTGATCTACGCCTCTCGGGGAACTATGGCTACACCTTC.

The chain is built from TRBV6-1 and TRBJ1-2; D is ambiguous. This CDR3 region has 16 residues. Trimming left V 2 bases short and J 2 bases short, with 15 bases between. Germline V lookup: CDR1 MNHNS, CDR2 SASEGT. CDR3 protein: CASSELRWAANYGYTF. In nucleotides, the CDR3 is TGTGCCAGCAGTGAACTCCGGTGGGCAGCAAACTATGGCTACACCTTC.